One and the same sample provided the 16 T cell receptor beta chains below, sequenced in a study of cytotoxic CD8 clonotypes in ibrutinib-treated CLL. The method was immunoSEQ multiplex PCR; TCRdb's version includes in-frame clones alone and lacks a portion of them. The repertoire holds hundreds of thousands of clones, about 64% seen once, with 5% to 6.5% in the top ten. The sequences come from PBMCs, collected after 36 months of ibrutinib treatment. These receptors were obtained from a human donor with chronic lymphocytic leukemia.

The chain joins TRBV19 to TRBJ2-2; D might be TRBD2 (6 bases). The ends were cut back, 6 bases at V and 6 bases at J, with 14 bases in the middle. This CDR3 is built from 14 residues. Germline loops: CDR1 LNHDA, CDR2 SQIVND (reference sequence). In DNA, the CDR3 is TGTGCCAGTAGGGTAGCGGATCATCCCGGGGAGCTGTTTTTT. As protein: CASRVADHPGELFF. Drawing the rest from reference TRBV19 and TRBJ2-2, the complete variable domain is DGGITQSPKYLFRKEGQNVTLSCEQNLNHDAMYWYRQDPGQGLRLIYYSQIVNDFQKGDIAEGYSVSREKKESFPLTVTSAQKNPTAFYLCASRVADHPGELFFGEGSRLTVL.

This clone is a singleton in its sample. The chain carries TRBV7-6 and TRBJ2-3; D unclear. CDR3 length equals 19 residues. Germline V lookup: CDR1 SGHVS, CDR2 FNYEAQ. Between the trimmed V and J ends, which lost 1 base and 1 base, there was a span of 21 bases. The CDR3 DNA reads TGTGCCAGCAGCTTAGAACCCCCCGTCCCCTGGCCTGGCACAGATACGCAGTATTTT. Amino acid sequence: CASSLEPPVPWPGTDTQYF.

This clone was observed a few times. One end of the junction is discordant with germline, which a read error may explain. The chain recombines TRBV18 with TRBJ2-1; 10 bases line up with TRBD2. CDR1 is KGHSH, CDR2 LQKENI, per germline. This CDR3 region has 15 residues. The CDR3 coding sequence is TGTGCCAGCTCGCCACATGAGCTAGCGGGAGATGAGCAGTTCTTC. This gives the protein CASSPHELAGDEQFF.

The chain uses TRBV7-9 and TRBJ1-4, with D unresolved. The CDR3 length is 15 residues. Per germline, CDR1 SEHNR and CDR2 FQNEAQ (reference sequence). Trimming shortened V by 5 bases and J by 7 bases, and 17 bases separated the two germline ends. CDR3 protein: CASSTDPGRGEKLFF. The CDR3 DNA sequence: TGTGCCAGCAGCACGGACCCGGGCCGCGGTGAAAAACTGTTTTTT.

This clone was observed a few times. This chain links TRBV9 with TRBJ2-1; D not resolved. Germline V gives CDR1 SGDLS, CDR2 YYNGEE. With 2 bases removed from V and 3 bases from J, the gap between germline ends came to 6 bases. CDR3 length: 13 residues. The CDR3: CASSVYGYNEQFF. DNA for the CDR3: TGTGCCAGCAGCGTTTACGGCTACAATGAGCAGTTCTTC.

This clone was picked up one time. The chain employs TRBV29-1 and TRBJ1-1; D is unclear. CDR3 length: 12 amino acids. V was pared by 0 bases and J by 5 bases, with 7 bases between. The germline V gene encodes CDR1 SQVTM and CDR2 ANQGSEA. CDR3 loop: CSVEDPETEAFF. The CDR3 DNA sequence: TGCAGCGTTGAAGATCCGGAAACTGAAGCTTTCTTT.

The chain employs TRBV5-1 and TRBJ2-5; D is perhaps TRBD1 (6 bases). The CDR3 has 16 amino acids. Germline values: CDR1 SGHRS, CDR2 YFSETQ. V was cut by 3 bases and J by 2 bases, with 17 bases left in between. The CDR3 loop is CASSSRAGVVQETQYF. DNA of the CDR3: TGCGCCAGCAGCTCTAGGGCAGGGGTTGTACAAGAGACCCAGTACTTC.

This chain joins TRBV29-1 and TRBJ2-7; 11 positions agree with TRBD1. Trimming at V came to 4 bases and at J to 2 bases, leaving 4 bases not matched to a gene. The CDR3 is 14 amino acids. CDR1 is SQVTM, CDR2 ANQGSEA, per germline. The CDR3 reads CSVGGQGGTYEQYF. In nucleotides, the CDR3 is TGCAGCGTTGGGGGACAGGGGGGTACCTACGAGCAGTACTTC.

J is TRBJ2-1 and V is TRBV29-1, with 7 bases aligning to TRBD1. This CDR3 spans 12 amino acids. The V gene's germline CDR1 is SQVTM and CDR2 ANQGSEA. V shed 3 bases, J shed 6 bases, and the junction held 2 bases outside the gene matches. As DNA, the CDR3 is TGCAGCGTTGAGGCAGGGGGCAATGAGCAGTTCTTC. Protein product: CSVEAGGNEQFF.

CDR3 nucleotides: TGTGCCAGCAGCTTATTCCGGGTCGACACTGAAGCTTTCTTT. Translated: CASSLFRVDTEAFF. The rearrangement uses TRBV7-2 and TRBJ1-1; D unclear. Trimming stripped 2 bases from V and 3 bases from J, with 10 bases between. The CDR3 spans 14 residues. The germline V gene encodes CDR1 SGHTA and CDR2 FQGNSA.

This clone has just a few counts. The genes are TRBV7-9 and TRBJ2-4; no clear D gene. CDR1 and CDR2 from the germline V gene are SEHNR and FQNEAQ (reference sequence). V lost 5 bases, J lost 8 bases, and 13 bases lay in between. CDR3 length equals 13 residues. The CDR3 sequence is CASSAVDGDIQYF. CDR3 bases: TGTGCCAGCAGCGCCGTTGATGGGGACATTCAGTACTTC.

The chain couples TRBV18 to TRBJ2-3, with a possible D match to TRBD1 (6 bases). The CDR3 length is 14 residues. Germline V gene data show CDR1 as KGHSH and CDR2 as LQKENI. V was shortened by 2 bases and J by 2 bases, with 8 bases between the two germline ends. CDR3 bases: TGTGCCAGCTCACCATGGACAGTCACAGATACGCAGTATTTT. This translates into CASSPWTVTDTQYF.

The sample holds a few counts of this clone. The chain employs TRBV9 and TRBJ1-2; D unresolved. CDR3 length: 14 residues. The V end lost 0 bases, the J end lost 5 bases, and 11 bases lay between the germline ends. Germline V gene sequence: CDR1 SGDLS, CDR2 YYNGEE. CDR3 DNA: TGTGCCAGCAGCGTAGATGAGAGCCTATATGGCTACACCTTC. This gives the protein CASSVDESLYGYTF.

The rearrangement links TRBV7-9 to TRBJ1-5, with no clear D. Germline CDR1 SEHNR, CDR2 FQNEAQ (reference sequence). Trimming took 5 bases from V and 1 from J, leaving 9 bases between them. The CDR3 runs 14 residues. CDR3 in amino acids: CASSLEDSNQPQHF. The CDR3 DNA is TGTGCCAGCAGCCTGGAGGACAGCAATCAGCCCCAGCATTTT.

The DNA for the CDR3 is TGCGCCAGCAGCCATCAAATCCCGGCCTCACAGGGGACCTTCTACGAGCAGTACTTC. It is translated as CASSHQIPASQGTFYEQYF. The chain links TRBV4-3 to TRBJ2-7; 7 bases match TRBD1. J was trimmed by 3 bases and V by 3 bases; bases with no gene match: 20. The CDR3 covers 19 residues. From germline, CDR1 is LGHNA and CDR2 YSLEER.

V usage is TRBV6-5 and J usage is TRBJ1-5; D is undetermined. V lost 2 bases, J lost 3 bases, and 8 bases lay in between. This CDR3 spans 14 amino acids. CDR1 is MNHEY and CDR2 is SVGAGI in the germline V gene. CDR3 DNA: TGTGCCAGCAGTTACACGCACCCCAATCAGCCCCAGCATTTT. Protein: CASSYTHPNQPQHF.